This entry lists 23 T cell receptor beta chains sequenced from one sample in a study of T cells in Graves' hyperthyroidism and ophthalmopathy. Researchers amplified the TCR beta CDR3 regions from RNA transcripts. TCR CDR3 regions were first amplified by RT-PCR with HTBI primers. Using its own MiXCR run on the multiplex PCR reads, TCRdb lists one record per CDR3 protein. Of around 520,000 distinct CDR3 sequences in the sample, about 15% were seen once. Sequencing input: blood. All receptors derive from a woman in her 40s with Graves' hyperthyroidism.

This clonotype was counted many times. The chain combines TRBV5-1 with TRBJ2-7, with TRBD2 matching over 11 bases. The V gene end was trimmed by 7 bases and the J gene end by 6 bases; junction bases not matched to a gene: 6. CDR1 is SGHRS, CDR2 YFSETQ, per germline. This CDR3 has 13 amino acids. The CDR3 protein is CASSGTSGTEQYF. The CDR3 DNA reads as TGCGCCAGCTCCGGGACTAGCGGCACCGAGCAGTACTTC.

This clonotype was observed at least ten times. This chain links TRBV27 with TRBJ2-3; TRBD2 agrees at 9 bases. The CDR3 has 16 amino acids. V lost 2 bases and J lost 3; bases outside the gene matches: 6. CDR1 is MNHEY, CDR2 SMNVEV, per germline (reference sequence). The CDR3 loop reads CASSLLVLAGTDTQYF. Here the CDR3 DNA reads TGTGCCAGCAGTTTACTTGTACTAGCGGGTACAGATACGCAGTATTTT.

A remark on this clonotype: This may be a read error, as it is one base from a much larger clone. CDR3 region: CAWEEGNRGTEAFF. The DNA for the CDR3 is TGTGCCTGGGAGGAGGGAAACAGGGGTACTGAAGCTTTCTTT. The J gene is TRBJ1-1, the V gene TRBV30, with TRBD1 matching over 7 bases. V dropped 5 bases and J dropped 5; count of bases not matched to a gene: 11. CDR1 is GTSNPN and CDR2 is SVGIG in the germline V gene (reference sequence). The CDR3 covers 14 residues.

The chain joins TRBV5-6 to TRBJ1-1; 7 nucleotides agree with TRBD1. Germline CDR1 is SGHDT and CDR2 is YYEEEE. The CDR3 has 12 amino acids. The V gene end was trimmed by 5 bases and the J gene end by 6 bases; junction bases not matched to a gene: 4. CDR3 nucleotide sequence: TGTGCCAGCAGGCGGGACAGCGCTGAAGCTTTCTTT. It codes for CASRRDSAEAFF.

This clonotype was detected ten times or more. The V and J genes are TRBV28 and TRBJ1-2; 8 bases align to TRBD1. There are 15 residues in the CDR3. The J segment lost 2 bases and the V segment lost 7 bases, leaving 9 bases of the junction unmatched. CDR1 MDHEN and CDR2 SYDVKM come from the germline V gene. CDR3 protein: CASNTRGRLNYGYTF. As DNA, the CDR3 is TGTGCCAGCAACACCAGGGGGCGATTGAACTATGGCTACACCTTC.

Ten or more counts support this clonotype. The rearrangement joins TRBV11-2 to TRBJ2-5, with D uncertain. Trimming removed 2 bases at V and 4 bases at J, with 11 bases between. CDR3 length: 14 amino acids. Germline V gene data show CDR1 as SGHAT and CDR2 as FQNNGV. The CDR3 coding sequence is TGTGCCAGCAGCTTACTGCGCAGCCCAGAGACCCAGTACTTC. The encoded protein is CASSLLRSPETQYF. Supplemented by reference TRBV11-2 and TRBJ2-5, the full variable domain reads EAGVAQSPRYKIIEKRQSVAFWCNPISGHATLYWYQQILGQGPKLLIQFQNNGVVDDSQLPKDRFSAERLKGVDSTLKIQPAKLEDSAVYLCASSLLRSPETQYFGPGTRLLVL.

CDR3 amino acids: CAISGDYRDYEQYF. For the CDR3, the DNA is TGTGCCATCAGTGGGGATTACAGGGACTACGAGCAGTACTTC. V and J are TRBV10-3 and TRBJ2-7; possible D gene TRBD1, 6 bases. CDR3 length equals 14 residues. The V gene's germline CDR1 is ENHRY and CDR2 SYGVKD. V lost 4 bases and J lost 3, with 13 bases in between.

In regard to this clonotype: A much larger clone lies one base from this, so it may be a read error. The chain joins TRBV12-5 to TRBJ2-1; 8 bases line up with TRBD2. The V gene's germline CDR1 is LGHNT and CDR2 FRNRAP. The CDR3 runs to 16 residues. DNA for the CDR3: TGTGCTAGTGGTTTATCCGGGAGGGCCATAAGCAATGGGCAGTTCTTC. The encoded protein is CASGLSGRAISNGQFF.

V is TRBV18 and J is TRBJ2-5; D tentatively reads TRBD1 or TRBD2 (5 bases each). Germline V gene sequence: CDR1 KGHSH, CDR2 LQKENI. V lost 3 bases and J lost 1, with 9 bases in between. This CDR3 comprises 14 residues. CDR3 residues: CASSPTGAQETQYF. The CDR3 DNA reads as TGTGCCAGCTCACCGACCGGGGCCCAAGAGACCCAGTACTTC.

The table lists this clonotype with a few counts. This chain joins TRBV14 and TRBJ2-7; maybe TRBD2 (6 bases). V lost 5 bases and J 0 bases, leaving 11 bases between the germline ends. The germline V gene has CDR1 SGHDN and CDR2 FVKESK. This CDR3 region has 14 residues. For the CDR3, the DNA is TGTGCCAGCAGCGACAGACTAGACTCCTACGAGCAGTACTTC. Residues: CASSDRLDSYEQYF. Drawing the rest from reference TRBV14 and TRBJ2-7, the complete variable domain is EAGVTQFPSHSVIEKGQTVTLRCDPISGHDNLYWYRRVMGKEIKFLLHFVKESKQDESGMPNNRFLAERTGGTYSTLKVQPAELEDSGVYFCASSDRLDSYEQYFGPGTRLTVT.

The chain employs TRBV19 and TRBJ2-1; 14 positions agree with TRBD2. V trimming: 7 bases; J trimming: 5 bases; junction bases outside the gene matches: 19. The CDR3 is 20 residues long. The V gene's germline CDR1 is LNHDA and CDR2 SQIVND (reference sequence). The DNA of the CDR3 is TGTGCCAGTAATGGAGTAGGGACAGGGAGACTAGCGGGAGGGAACAATGAGCAGTTCTTC. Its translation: CASNGVGTGRLAGGNNEQFF.

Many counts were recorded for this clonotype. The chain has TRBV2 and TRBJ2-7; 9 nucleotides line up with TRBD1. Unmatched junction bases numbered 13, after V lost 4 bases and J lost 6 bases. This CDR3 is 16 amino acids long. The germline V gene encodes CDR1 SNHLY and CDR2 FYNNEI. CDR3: CASSAASPGQGSEQYF. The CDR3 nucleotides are TGTGCCAGCAGTGCGGCGAGCCCGGGACAGGGCTCCGAGCAGTACTTC.

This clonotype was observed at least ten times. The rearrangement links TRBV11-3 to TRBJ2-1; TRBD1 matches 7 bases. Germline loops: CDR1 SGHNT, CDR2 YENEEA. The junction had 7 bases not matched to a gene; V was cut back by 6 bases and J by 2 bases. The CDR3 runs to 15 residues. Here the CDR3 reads CASSHSTGAYNEQFF. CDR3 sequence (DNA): TGTGCCAGCAGTCACTCCACAGGGGCCTACAATGAGCAGTTCTTC.

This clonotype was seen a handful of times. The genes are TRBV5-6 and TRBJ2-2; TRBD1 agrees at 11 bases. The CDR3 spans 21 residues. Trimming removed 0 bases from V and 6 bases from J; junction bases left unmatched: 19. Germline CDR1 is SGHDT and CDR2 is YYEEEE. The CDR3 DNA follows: TGTGCCAGCAGCTTGGTTTCAACCTCTGGGACAGGGGGAAGAGGGGCCGGGGAGCTGTTTTTT. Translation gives CASSLVSTSGTGGRGAGELFF.

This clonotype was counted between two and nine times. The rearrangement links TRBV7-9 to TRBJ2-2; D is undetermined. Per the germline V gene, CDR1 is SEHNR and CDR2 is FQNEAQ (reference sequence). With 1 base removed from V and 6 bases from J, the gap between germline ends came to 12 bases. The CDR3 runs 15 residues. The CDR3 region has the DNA TGTGCCAGCAGCTTAGTACAGAAAGAGGCCGGGGAGCTGTTTTTT. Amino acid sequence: CASSLVQKEAGELFF. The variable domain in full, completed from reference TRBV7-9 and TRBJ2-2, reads DTGVSQNPRHKITKRGQNVTFRCDPISEHNRLYWYRQTLGQGPEFLTYFQNEAQLEKSRLLSDRFSAERPKGSFSTLEIQRTEQGDSAMYLCASSLVQKEAGELFFGEGSRLTVL.

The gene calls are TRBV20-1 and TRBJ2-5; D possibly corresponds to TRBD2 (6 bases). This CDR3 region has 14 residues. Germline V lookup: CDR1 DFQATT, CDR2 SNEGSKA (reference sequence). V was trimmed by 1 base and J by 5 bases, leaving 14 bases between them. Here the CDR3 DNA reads TGCAGTGCTAGAGTTAACCGGGAGTGGGAGACCCAGTACTTC. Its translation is CSARVNREWETQYF.

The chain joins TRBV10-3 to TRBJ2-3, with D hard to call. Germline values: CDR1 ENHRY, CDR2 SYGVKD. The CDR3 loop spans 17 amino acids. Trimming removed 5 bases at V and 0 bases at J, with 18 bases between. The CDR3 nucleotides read TGTGCCATCAGTCCCCCTATGGACGGATTTAGCACAGATACGCAGTATTTT. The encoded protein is CAISPPMDGFSTDTQYF.

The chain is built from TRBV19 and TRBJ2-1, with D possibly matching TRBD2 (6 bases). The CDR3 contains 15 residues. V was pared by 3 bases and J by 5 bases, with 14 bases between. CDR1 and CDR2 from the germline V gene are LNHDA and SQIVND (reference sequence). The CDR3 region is CASSMAGTPNNEQFF. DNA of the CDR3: TGTGCCAGTAGTATGGCGGGAACCCCTAACAATGAGCAGTTCTTC.

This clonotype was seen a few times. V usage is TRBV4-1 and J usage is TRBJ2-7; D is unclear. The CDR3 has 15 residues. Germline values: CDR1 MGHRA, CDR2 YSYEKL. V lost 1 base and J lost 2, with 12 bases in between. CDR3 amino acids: CASSQAIASTYEQYF. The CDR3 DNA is TGCGCCAGCAGCCAAGCCATCGCCAGTACCTACGAGCAGTACTTC.

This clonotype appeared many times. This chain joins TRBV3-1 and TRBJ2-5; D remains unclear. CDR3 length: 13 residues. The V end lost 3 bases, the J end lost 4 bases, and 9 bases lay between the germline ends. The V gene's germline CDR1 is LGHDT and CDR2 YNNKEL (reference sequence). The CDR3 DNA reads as TGTGCCAGCAGCCAGGAAAACCGAGAGACCCAGTACTTC. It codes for CASSQENRETQYF.

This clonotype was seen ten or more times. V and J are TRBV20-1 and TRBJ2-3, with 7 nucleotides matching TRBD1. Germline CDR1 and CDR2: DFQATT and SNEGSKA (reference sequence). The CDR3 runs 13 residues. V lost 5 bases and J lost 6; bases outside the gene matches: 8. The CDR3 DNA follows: TGCAGTGCTGGGGGACAGCAGAGGGATACGCAGTATTTT. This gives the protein CSAGGQQRDTQYF.

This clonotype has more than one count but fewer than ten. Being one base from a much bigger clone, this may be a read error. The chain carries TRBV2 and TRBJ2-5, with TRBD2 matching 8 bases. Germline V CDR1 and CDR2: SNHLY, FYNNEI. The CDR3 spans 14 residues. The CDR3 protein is CASISSGRGETQCF. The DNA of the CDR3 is TGTGCCAGCATATCCAGCGGGAGAGGGGAGACCCAGTGCTTC.

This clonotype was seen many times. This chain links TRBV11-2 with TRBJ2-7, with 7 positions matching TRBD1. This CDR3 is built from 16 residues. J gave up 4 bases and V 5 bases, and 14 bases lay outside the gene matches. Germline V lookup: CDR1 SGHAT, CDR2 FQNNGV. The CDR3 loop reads CASSIDYRGIGYEQYF. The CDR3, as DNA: TGTGCCAGCAGCATTGATTACAGGGGTATCGGATACGAGCAGTACTTC.